The present entry profiles one T cell receptor beta chain with its context. Assay: immunoSEQ multiplex PCR; the TCRdb copy retains only in-frame clones and omits some. The sample shows around 120,000 clones, almost 90% of them seen only once. These data originate in a study of blood T cell repertoires in COVID-19. V lost 2 bases and J lost 0; bases outside the gene matches: 7. Germline CDR1 is MDHEN and CDR2 is SYDVKM. This CDR3 has 17 residues. The J gene is TRBJ1-5, the V gene TRBV28, with 7 bases lining up with TRBD1. The material sequenced was peripheral blood. This receptor was obtained from a woman between 50 and 59 years old with active or convalescent COVID-19. The CDR3 spells CASSLRSTGSSNQPQHF. CDR3 DNA: TGTGCCAGCAGTTTAAGGTCGACAGGGTCTAGCAATCAGCCCCAGCATTTT.